The 27 T cell receptor beta chains reported below all come from one sample, sequenced in a study of response to subunit inactivated influenza vaccine. TCRdb re-called the RT-PCR reads through MiXCR, storing one row per CDR3 protein. This sample carries hundreds of thousands of distinct CDR3 sequences, approximately 20% of them seen once, and the ten largest clones take 10%. The starting material was PBMCs from blood, obtained about 19 months after vaccination. These receptors were collected from a man aged 50-75 years who received an inactivated influenza vaccine.

This rearrangement joins TRBV27 to TRBJ1-1; 11 bases map to TRBD1. V trimming: 4 bases; J trimming: 6 bases; junction bases outside the gene matches: 4. Germline CDR1 is MNHEY and CDR2 is SMNVEV (reference sequence). The CDR3 length is 14 residues. CDR3 coding DNA: TGTGCCAGCAGTTGGACAGGGGGCACGGCTGAAGCTTTCTTT. As protein: CASSWTGGTAEAFF.

The CDR3 region is CASSLSEGVVYGYTF. CDR3 DNA sequence: TGCGCCAGCAGCTTGTCCGAGGGGGTCGTCTATGGCTACACCTTC. V is TRBV5-1 and J is TRBJ1-2, with D possibly being TRBD1 (6 bases). Trimming stripped 1 base from V and 4 bases from J, with 14 bases between. Per the germline V gene, CDR1 is SGHRS and CDR2 is YFSETQ. This CDR3 is built from 15 residues.

In its sample, this clonotype was seen a few times. The chain recombines TRBV28 with TRBJ2-3; a weak D match, TRBD2 (6 bases). CDR3 size: 16 residues. Trimming left V 4 bases short and J 8 bases short, with 22 bases between. Germline CDR1 and CDR2: MDHEN and SYDVKM. The CDR3 protein is CASSSPEGRIPITQYF. CDR3 nucleotide sequence: TGTGCCAGCAGTTCCCCGGAGGGCCGGATCCCCATTACGCAGTATTTT.

The sample holds a few counts of this clonotype. The chain links TRBV7-9 to TRBJ1-5; D ambiguous. The V gene's germline CDR1 is SEHNR and CDR2 FQNEAQ (reference sequence). The CDR3 is made up of 13 amino acids. V was clipped by 4 bases and J by 3 bases, with 7 bases between them. CDR3 residues: CASSSGHNQPQHF. The CDR3 nucleotides are TGTGCCAGCAGCTCAGGCCACAATCAGCCCCAGCATTTT. The whole variable domain, remainder taken from reference TRBV7-9 and TRBJ1-5, is DTGVSQNPRHKITKRGQNVTFRCDPISEHNRLYWYRQTLGQGPEFLTYFQNEAQLEKSRLLSDRFSAERPKGSFSTLEIQRTEQGDSAMYLCASSSGHNQPQHFGDGTRLSIL.

The CDR3 DNA is TGTGCCAGTAGTATAGTTACAGAAAACACTGAAGCTTTCTTT. It yields the protein CASSIVTENTEAFF. The V gene is TRBV19, the J gene TRBJ1-1, with D unclear. CDR1 and CDR2 (germline): LNHDA, SQIVND (reference sequence). This CDR3 has 14 residues. Trimming removed 1 base from V and 2 bases from J, with 8 bases in between.

The V and J genes are TRBV6-2 or TRBV6-3 and TRBJ2-7; D might be TRBD1 (7 bases). The CDR3 contains 17 residues. In germline, CDR1 is MNHEY, CDR2 SVGEGT. V lost 3 bases, J lost 4 bases, and 22 bases lay in between. CDR3 DNA: TGTGCCAGCAGTTATCTCTCCAGGGGGGACCTCATTTACGAGCAGTACTTC. Encoded protein: CASSYLSRGDLIYEQYF.

The rearrangement joins TRBV6-2 or TRBV6-3 to TRBJ2-7; perhaps TRBD1 as D (6 bases). CDR1 and CDR2 from the germline V gene are MNHEY and SVGEGT. Trimming stripped 10 bases from V and 5 bases from J, with 18 bases between. The CDR3 sequence is 13 residues long. CDR3 region: CAIGLHRVHEQYF. As DNA, the CDR3 is TGTGCCATCGGGCTACACAGGGTCCACGAGCAGTACTTC.

This clonotype showed up just a few times. This sequence joins TRBV4-3 and TRBJ1-2; D perhaps matches TRBD1 (6 bases). Trimming took 4 bases from V and 0 from J, leaving 9 bases between them. CDR1 and CDR2 (germline): LGHNA, YSLEER. The CDR3 loop spans 14 amino acids. CDR3 amino acids: CASSPWTANYGYTF. The CDR3 nucleotides read TGCGCCAGCAGCCCGTGGACAGCTAACTATGGCTACACCTTC.

The table lists this clonotype with a few counts. V is TRBV6-5 and J is TRBJ2-2, with 10 positions matching TRBD2. V lost 0 bases and J lost 5; bases outside the gene matches: 6. This CDR3 comprises 17 residues. Per germline, CDR1 MNHEY and CDR2 SVGAGI. In DNA, the CDR3 is TGTGCCAGCAGTTACTCACTAGCGGGGAGGGGGACCGGGGAGCTGTTTTTT. It is translated as CASSYSLAGRGTGELFF.

The chain employs TRBV7-9 and TRBJ1-6; D is unclear. The length of the CDR3 is 12 residues. Germline CDR1 SEHNR, CDR2 FQNEAQ (reference sequence). V lost 3 bases and J 11 bases, leaving 8 bases between the germline ends. In DNA, the CDR3 is TGTGCCAGCAGCTTCGAGCGTACACCCCTCCACTTT. It specifies CASSFERTPLHF.

This clonotype appeared a few times. The rearrangement joins TRBV25-1 to TRBJ2-1; no clear D. V was pared by 6 bases and J by 8 bases, with 8 bases between. The length of the CDR3 is 11 residues. Germline V gives CDR1 MGHDK, CDR2 SYGVNS. The CDR3 nucleotides read TGTGCCAGCAGCTGGAGCGATGAGCAGTTCTTC. Protein product: CASSWSDEQFF.

This clonotype has only a few counts. The chain carries TRBV4-3 and TRBJ1-2; D is undetermined. From germline, CDR1 is LGHNA and CDR2 YSLEER. This CDR3 has 14 residues. The V end was cut by 0 bases, the J end by 4 bases, with 9 bases between. CDR3 in amino acids: CASSQDFGRYGYTF. In DNA, the CDR3 is TGCGCCAGCAGCCAAGATTTTGGCCGCTATGGCTACACCTTC.

This rearrangement joins TRBV11-2 to TRBJ2-2, with D perhaps matching TRBD2 (6 bases). V lost 1 base, J lost 0 bases, and 12 bases lay in between. CDR3 length: 17 amino acids. In germline, CDR1 is SGHAT, CDR2 FQNNGV. CDR3 sequence (DNA): TGTGCCAGCAGCTTAGTGAGTAGCGGATCGAACACCGGGGAGCTGTTTTTT. It encodes CASSLVSSGSNTGELFF. Using reference TRBV11-2 and TRBJ2-2 for the parts outside the CDR3, the full variable domain is EAGVAQSPRYKIIEKRQSVAFWCNPISGHATLYWYQQILGQGPKLLIQFQNNGVVDDSQLPKDRFSAERLKGVDSTLKIQPAKLEDSAVYLCASSLVSSGSNTGELFFGEGSRLTVL.

V is TRBV20-1 and J is TRBJ1-6, with 9 nucleotides matching TRBD1. The CDR3 length is 14 residues. Germline CDR1 reads DFQATT; CDR2 reads SNEGSKA (reference sequence). V lost 1 base to trimming and J lost 7 bases; unmatched junction nucleotides: 2. For the CDR3, the DNA is TGCAGTGCTAGAGTAGGGACAGGGAATTCACCCCTCCACTTT. Its translation is CSARVGTGNSPLHF.

The chain joins TRBV4-2 to TRBJ1-2, with D unclear. This CDR3 spans 15 amino acids. Trimming shortened V by 0 bases and J by 8 bases, and 16 bases separated the two germline ends. Germline V CDR1 and CDR2: LGHNA, YNFKEQ. The CDR3 is CASSQDRQTYGGYTF. As DNA, the CDR3 is TGTGCCAGCAGCCAAGACAGGCAAACTTACGGGGGCTACACCTTC.

The chain has TRBV7-6 and TRBJ1-4, with D tentatively TRBD1 (5 bases). The germline V gene encodes CDR1 SGHVS and CDR2 FNYEAQ. Trimming shortened V by 5 bases and J by 7 bases, and 17 bases separated the two germline ends. This CDR3 has 15 residues. DNA for the CDR3: TGTGCCAGCAGCCCAGGGACCCTGATCGCTGAAAAACTGTTTTTT. This sequence encodes CASSPGTLIAEKLFF. The full variable domain, its missing parts supplied by reference TRBV7-6 and TRBJ1-4, is GAGVSQSPRYKVTKRGQDVALRCDPISGHVSLYWYRQALGQGPEFLTYFNYEAQQDKSGLPNDRFSAERPEGSISTLTIQRTEQRDSAMYRCASSPGTLIAEKLFFGSGTQLSVL.

This clonotype was counted only a few times. V usage is TRBV25-1 and J usage is TRBJ1-3; 7 nucleotides line up with TRBD1. J gave up 2 bases and V 6 bases, and 10 bases lay outside the gene matches. The CDR3 loop spans 16 amino acids. CDR1 and CDR2 from the germline V gene are MGHDK and SYGVNS. DNA for the CDR3: TGTGCCAGCAGAGGGGGCAGCATTGACGCTGGAAACACCATATATTTT. It specifies CASRGGSIDAGNTIYF.

The chain is built from TRBV20-1 and TRBJ2-3; 8 bases align to TRBD2. The CDR3 extends over 14 amino acids. The trim removed 5 bases at V and 2 bases at J, leaving 6 bases unmatched. CDR1 is DFQATT and CDR2 is SNEGSKA in the germline V gene (reference sequence). This CDR3 reads CSAPLAGYTDTQYF. The CDR3 nucleotides read TGCAGTGCTCCCCTAGCGGGTTACACAGATACGCAGTATTTT.

There are a few counts of this clonotype. CDR3 amino acids: CASSQEYQAYNEQFF. The CDR3 DNA reads TGCGCCAGCAGCCAAGAATACCAGGCCTACAATGAGCAGTTCTTC. The chain couples TRBV4-3 to TRBJ2-1; D ambiguous. Trimming removed 0 bases at V and 2 bases at J, with 8 bases between. The germline CDR1 and CDR2 sequences are LGHNA and YSLEER. This CDR3 has 15 amino acids.

The chain carries TRBV7-2 and TRBJ1-3; D might be TRBD1 (5 bases). There are 15 residues in the CDR3. Trimming pared 5 bases from V and 4 bases from J, leaving 15 bases between. CDR1 is SGHTA and CDR2 is FQGNSA in the germline V gene. The CDR3 bases are TGTGCCAGCAGCCTCGTCGGGACGTCAGGAAACACCATATATTTT. The encoded protein is CASSLVGTSGNTIYF.

The V call is TRBV10-2, the J call TRBJ2-4; D gene ambiguous. Deletions cut 3 bases from V and 1 base from J, with 16 bases between. Germline V gene data show CDR1 as WSHSY and CDR2 as SAAADI. This CDR3 contains 17 residues. CDR3: CASSEGPRSMAKNIQYF. CDR3 coding DNA: TGCGCCAGCAGTGAAGGACCCCGATCTATGGCCAAAAACATTCAGTACTTC.

The J gene is TRBJ2-1, the V gene TRBV9; D may be TRBD2 (6 bases). Per the germline V gene, CDR1 is SGDLS and CDR2 is YYNGEE. The CDR3 contains 13 residues. Trimming stripped 0 bases from V and 10 bases from J, with 11 bases between. CDR3 sequence reads: CASSVDGRGEQFF. In nucleotides, the CDR3 is TGTGCCAGCAGCGTAGACGGGAGAGGAGAGCAGTTCTTC.

The chain employs TRBV28 and TRBJ1-1; a possible D gene is TRBD1 (5 bases). The germline V gene has CDR1 MDHEN and CDR2 SYDVKM. The CDR3 loop spans 15 amino acids. CDR3 in amino acids: CASGGGSAMDTEAFF. The CDR3 nucleotides read TGTGCTAGCGGGGGGGGAAGCGCAATGGACACTGAAGCTTTCTTT.

This clonotype has a handful of counts. The gene calls are TRBV28 and TRBJ1-2; 7 positions match TRBD1. V shed 4 bases and J 0 bases; nucleotides not matched to a gene: 14. The CDR3 is 18 residues long. Germline CDR1 MDHEN, CDR2 SYDVKM. The chain's CDR3 is CASSSSGTANPSNYGYTF. The CDR3 nucleotides are TGTGCCAGCAGTTCATCCGGGACAGCGAACCCCTCTAACTATGGCTACACCTTC.

The sample holds a few counts of this clonotype. The chain couples TRBV7-2 to TRBJ2-1; TRBD2 might be the D (5 bases). Trimming removed 6 bases from V and 5 bases from J, with 20 bases in between. Germline CDR1 reads SGHTA; CDR2 reads FQGNSA. This CDR3 has 16 amino acids. The CDR3 reads CASSWLPGSGNNEQFF. CDR3 coding DNA: TGTGCCAGCAGTTGGTTGCCGGGATCCGGAAACAATGAGCAGTTCTTC.

The chain uses TRBV12-3 or TRBV12-4 and TRBJ2-7; TRBD1 matches 8 bases. This CDR3 region has 12 residues. J lost 6 bases, V lost 6 bases, and 4 bases had no gene match. As DNA, the CDR3 is TGTGCCAGCAGATATACAGGGGGCGAGCAGTACTTC. Amino acid sequence: CASRYTGGEQYF.

The chain couples TRBV12-3 or TRBV12-4 to TRBJ2-1; D unclear. CDR3 length equals 14 residues. The V end lost 6 bases, the J end lost 6 bases, and 15 bases lay between the germline ends. The CDR3 protein is CASSYGYGFNEQFF. CDR3 in DNA: TGTGCCAGCAGCTACGGGTACGGGTTCAATGAGCAGTTCTTC.